The sequence of this T cell receptor beta chain was determined in a study of response to subunit inactivated influenza vaccine. Study-level points and caveats: The authors proposed limited new T cell recruitment per seasonal influenza vaccination.

The germline CDR1 and CDR2 sequences are SGHRS and YFSETQ. Trimming pared 6 bases from V and 5 bases from J, leaving 17 bases between. This CDR3 has 14 amino acids. TCRdb fed the RT-PCR reads into MiXCR, producing one record per CDR3 protein. Among around 530,000 distinct CDR3 sequences listed, 16% were seen once. To note about this clonotype: As yet, its antigen is unknown.

The clonotype originates from a man between 50 and 75 years old who received an inactivated influenza vaccine. Here the sequenced sample was CD4+ T cells sorted from PBMCs, taken less than 30 months after vaccination. The chain carries TRBV5-1 and TRBJ2-5; weak D call: TRBD2 (6 bases). The CDR3 sequence: CASTPGGNRETQYF. The CDR3 bases are TGCGCCAGCACCCCCGGCGGGAATCGTGAGACCCAGTACTTC.